The 32 T cell receptor beta chains below all came from one sample that was sequenced in a study of CD8+ T cells in alopecia areata. Sampling of alopecia areata patients yielded lesional scalp punch biopsies as well as peripheral blood. Sequencing relied on a cDNA template that was reverse transcribed from extracted RNA. Method: immunoSEQ multiplex PCR; TCRdb's copy keeps in-frame clones and lacks some. This table holds around 10,000 clones, roughly 59% found once. Sequences were derived from skin, sampled at week 0. These receptors came from a human donor with alopecia areata.

This clone was observed a handful of times. V is TRBV5-1 and J is TRBJ2-7; 10 bases align to TRBD1. CDR1 is SGHRS, CDR2 YFSETQ, per germline. Trimming took 4 bases from V and 1 from J; bases not matched to a gene: 17. The CDR3 extends over 19 amino acids. In DNA form, the CDR3 reads TGCGCCAGCAGCCTAAAGATACCCCGGGACAGGGGTCCTTCCTACGAGCAGTACTTC. Translating gives CASSLKIPRDRGPSYEQYF.

The genes are TRBV7-4 and TRBJ2-5; TRBD2 is a possible D gene (5 bases). The CDR3 contains 18 residues. CDR1 and CDR2 from the germline V gene are SGHVT and SQSDAQ. Trimming stripped 1 base from V and 2 bases from J, with 20 bases between. CDR3 sequence: CASSLEPRLAGAQETQYF. CDR3 DNA: TGTGCCAGCAGCTTAGAACCACGCCTGGCGGGCGCTCAAGAGACCCAGTACTTC.

This clone has only one observation. The genes are TRBV11-2 and TRBJ1-2; possible D gene TRBD1, 5 bases. The CDR3 contains 16 residues. Trimming cost V 5 bases and J 0 bases, with 16 bases left between them. CDR1 is SGHAT and CDR2 is FQNNGV in the germline V gene. CDR3 DNA sequence: TGTGCCAGCAGCCCCTCAGGGCCGGGAACTAACTATGGCTACACCTTC. As protein: CASSPSGPGTNYGYTF.

This chain joins TRBV6-1 and TRBJ1-2; 9 bases match TRBD1. The V gene's germline CDR1 is MNHNS and CDR2 SASEGT. Trimming removed 6 bases from V and 3 bases from J; junction bases left unmatched: 8. The CDR3 runs 15 residues. This chain's CDR3 is CASRGPTGGHYGYTF. Written as DNA, the CDR3 is TGTGCCAGCAGAGGACCGACAGGGGGTCACTATGGCTACACCTTC.

The chain uses TRBV29-1 and TRBJ1-2; a possible D gene is TRBD1 (6 bases). This CDR3 contains 12 residues. Germline-derived CDR1 and CDR2 are SQVTM and ANQGSEA. The V and J ends lost 5 bases and 1 base respectively, with 8 bases between them. This CDR3 is CSVPQGNYGYTF. CDR3 DNA: TGCAGCGTTCCACAGGGTAACTATGGCTACACCTTC.

The CDR3 sequence is CASSFPGTEQYF. Written as DNA, the CDR3 is TGTGCCAGCAGCTTCCCAGGGACCGAGCAGTACTTC. The chain employs TRBV11-2 and TRBJ2-7; D tentatively fits TRBD1 or TRBD2 (5 bases each). Germline assignment: CDR1 SGHAT and CDR2 FQNNGV. Trimming left V 3 bases short and J 6 bases short, with 9 bases between. This CDR3 is built from 12 residues.

This chain connects TRBV30 to TRBJ2-5, with D possibly called TRBD1 or TRBD2 (5 bases each). This CDR3 has 12 residues. V lost 1 base, J lost 7 bases, and 10 bases lay in between. Germline V gene lookup returns CDR1 GTSNPN and CDR2 SVGIG (reference sequence). CDR3 sequence: CAWSAEGWTQYF. Written as DNA, the CDR3 is TGTGCCTGGAGTGCAGAGGGGTGGACCCAGTACTTC.

About this clone itself: This could be a read error, since a much larger clone is one nucleotide away. This sequence joins TRBV4-2 and TRBJ2-7, with D unresolved. The CDR3 runs 12 residues. Trimming stripped 1 base from V and 8 bases from J, with 9 bases between. Germline CDR1 reads LGHNA; CDR2 reads YNFKEQ. The CDR3 spells CASSQGFGKQYF. The CDR3 DNA is TGTGCCAGCAGCCAAGGGTTCGGCAAGCAGTACTTC.

This clone was counted only a few times. The CDR3, as DNA: TGTGCCAGCAGCGTTAGGGGGAACACCGGGGAGCTGTTTTTT. It encodes CASSVRGNTGELFF. This chain joins TRBV9 and TRBJ2-2, with D perhaps TRBD1 (5 bases). Germline loops: CDR1 SGDLS, CDR2 YYNGEE. The CDR3 is made up of 14 amino acids. Deletions cut 2 bases from V and 1 base from J, with 6 bases between. The entire variable domain, with the rest obtained from reference TRBV9 and TRBJ2-2, is as follows: DSGVTQTPKHLITATGQRVTLRCSPRSGDLSVYWYQQSLDQGLQFLIQYYNGEERAKGNILERFSAQQFPDLHSELNLSSLELGDSALYFCASSVRGNTGELFFGEGSRLTVL.

V is TRBV6-5 and J is TRBJ2-7; D is unresolved. Germline lookup yields CDR1 MNHEY and CDR2 SVGAGI. V lost 5 bases and J 11 bases, leaving 19 bases between the germline ends. The length of the CDR3 is 13 residues. This chain's CDR3 is CASSQLGPNQEYF. The CDR3 nucleotides read TGTGCCAGCAGTCAGCTCGGACCAAACCAGGAGTACTTC.

This clone has only one observation. The chain recombines TRBV5-1 with TRBJ2-1; 7 bases fit TRBD2. CDR1 is SGHRS and CDR2 is YFSETQ in the germline V gene. Trimming cost V 3 bases and J 3 bases; bases outside gene matches: 6. CDR3 length: 15 amino acids. The CDR3 DNA is TGCGCCAGCAGCTCGGGGCGGGAGATCTACAATGAGCAGTTCTTC. This gives the protein CASSSGREIYNEQFF.

The chain carries TRBV11-2 and TRBJ2-5, with D possibly matching TRBD2 (5 bases). V lost 4 bases and J lost 2, with 20 bases in between. Looked up from germline, CDR1 is SGHAT and CDR2 is FQNNGV. The CDR3 consists of 17 residues. CDR3 sequence (DNA): TGTGCCAGCAGCTCCCTCGAACTCCGACGGGGTCAAGAGACCCAGTACTTC. This sequence encodes CASSSLELRRGQETQYF.

The chain uses TRBV27 and TRBJ1-2; 8 bases fit TRBD1. Germline V gives CDR1 MNHEY, CDR2 SMNVEV (reference sequence). The CDR3 loop spans 16 amino acids. V shed 2 bases, J shed 4 bases, and the junction held 9 bases outside the gene matches. The CDR3 nucleotides are TGTGCCAGCAGTTTAAATGGACAGGGAGGTCGCTATGGCTACACCTTC. The encoded protein is CASSLNGQGGRYGYTF.

V gene TRBV28 combines with J gene TRBJ2-2, with a tentative D call TRBD2 (5 bases). The germline gives CDR1 MDHEN, CDR2 SYDVKM. The CDR3 contains 15 residues. Trimming pared 5 bases from V and 6 bases from J, leaving 16 bases between. CDR3 nucleotide sequence: TGTGCCAGCAGTATGCCGGACGGGCGGGCCGGGGAGCTGTTTTTT. Translation gives CASSMPDGRAGELFF.

The chain uses TRBV6-1 and TRBJ2-2, with D perhaps TRBD1 (6 bases). The CDR3 sequence is 15 residues long. Germline CDR1 and CDR2: MNHNS and SASEGT. V shed 9 bases and J shed 0 bases, with 14 bases lying between them. DNA for the CDR3: TGTGCCAGTACCCCGGGACAACCGAACACCGGGGAGCTGTTTTTT. Its translation: CASTPGQPNTGELFF.

J is TRBJ2-6 and V is TRBV9; D is undetermined. CDR3 length: 17 amino acids. Germline V gives CDR1 SGDLS, CDR2 YYNGEE. V shed 7 bases and J shed 5 bases, with 22 bases lying between them. The CDR3 loop reads CASRNTYKQSRANVLTF. The CDR3 bases are TGTGCCAGCCGTAATACGTACAAACAAAGTCGGGCCAACGTCCTGACTTTC.

This rearrangement joins TRBV6-1 to TRBJ1-3; 9 positions match TRBD1. This CDR3 contains 14 residues. The trim removed 4 bases at V and 4 bases at J, leaving 2 bases unmatched. In germline, CDR1 is MNHNS, CDR2 SASEGT. The DNA of the CDR3 is TGTGCCAGCAGTGGGGACAGGGAAGGAAACACCATATATTTT. Its translation: CASSGDREGNTIYF.

This clone appeared a few times. The V gene is TRBV7-9, the J gene TRBJ1-1, with D possibly TRBD1 on 5 matching bases. V dropped 3 bases and J dropped 0 bases, with 11 bases sitting between them. Germline V gene data show CDR1 as SEHNR and CDR2 as FQNEAQ (reference sequence). The CDR3 is 15 residues long. The CDR3 is CASSFSGTVNTEAFF. The CDR3 nucleotides read TGTGCCAGCAGCTTCAGCGGGACTGTGAACACTGAAGCTTTCTTT.

In DNA form, the CDR3 reads TGTGCCAGCAGTAAAACAGGGTACCATGGCTACACCTTC. Amino acid sequence: CASSKTGYHGYTF. V and J are TRBV6-6 and TRBJ1-2; D perhaps matches TRBD1 (6 bases). The V and J ends lost 5 bases and 6 bases respectively, with 13 bases between them. Germline assignment: CDR1 MNHNY and CDR2 SVGAGI (reference sequence). The CDR3 loop spans 13 amino acids.

This chain links TRBV9 with TRBJ2-5; TRBD2 matches 15 bases. This CDR3 comprises 16 residues. Germline CDR1 reads SGDLS; CDR2 reads YYNGEE. V lost 2 bases to trimming and J lost 2 bases; unmatched junction nucleotides: 1. The CDR3 bases are TGTGCCAGCAGCGTGGGGACTAGCGGGGGGCAAGAGACCCAGTACTTC. Translated: CASSVGTSGGQETQYF. The full variable domain, with the rest looked up from reference TRBV9 and TRBJ2-5, is DSGVTQTPKHLITATGQRVTLRCSPRSGDLSVYWYQQSLDQGLQFLIQYYNGEERAKGNILERFSAQQFPDLHSELNLSSLELGDSALYFCASSVGTSGGQETQYFGPGTRLLVL.

CDR3 bases: TGCGCCAGCAGTCTCACTCCGGGACAGGGGGATTACGAGCAGTACTTC. This sequence encodes CASSLTPGQGDYEQYF. V gene TRBV4-1 combines with J gene TRBJ2-7; 11 nucleotides match TRBD1. This CDR3 spans 16 amino acids. Germline V gene lookup returns CDR1 MGHRA and CDR2 YSYEKL. Trimming took 6 bases from V and 4 from J; bases not matched to a gene: 11.

The J gene is TRBJ2-1, the V gene TRBV9; 15 bases fit TRBD2. After removal of 7 bases from V and 7 bases from J, the junction contained 3 bases not matched to a gene. The CDR3 spans 14 residues. Germline V CDR1 and CDR2: SGDLS, YYNGEE. The CDR3 region is CASGLAGGPNEQFF. CDR3 nucleotide sequence: TGTGCCAGCGGACTAGCGGGGGGGCCTAATGAGCAGTTCTTC.

The CDR3 DNA is TGTGCCTCCGGACCCGCGTACACTGAAGCTTTCTTT. As protein: CASGPAYTEAFF. The chain uses TRBV30 and TRBJ1-1; D gene unclear. Germline loops: CDR1 GTSNPN, CDR2 SVGIG (reference sequence). CDR3 length: 12 residues. Trimming took 7 bases from V and 3 from J, leaving 12 bases between them.

The V gene is TRBV10-1, the J gene TRBJ2-2; D remains unclear. The CDR3 covers 14 residues. Germline CDR1 WNHNN, CDR2 SYGVQD (reference sequence). V lost 4 bases, J lost 6 bases, and 12 bases lay in between. Written as DNA, the CDR3 is TGCGCCAGCAGTGCCCGCGAGGCTCCCGGGGAGCTGTTTTTT. Its translation is CASSAREAPGELFF.

This clone was found a few times. V is TRBV29-1 and J is TRBJ2-7; D ambiguous. The CDR3 runs to 10 residues. Germline V gene data show CDR1 as SQVTM and CDR2 as ANQGSEA. With 5 bases removed from V and 6 bases from J, the gap between germline ends came to 8 bases. The CDR3: CSVITVEQYF. As DNA, the CDR3 is TGCAGCGTTATAACGGTCGAGCAGTACTTC.

The gene calls are TRBV23-1 and TRBJ2-7; 8 bases fit TRBD1. TRBV23-1 is noted as an ORF with a role that remains uncertain. The CDR3 runs 14 residues. V was pared by 6 bases and J by 4 bases, with 8 bases of the junction left unmatched. The CDR3 loop reads CASSRDRGIYEQYF. In DNA, the CDR3 is TGCGCCAGCAGCAGAGACAGGGGAATTTACGAGCAGTACTTC.

The chain uses TRBV6-5 and TRBJ1-1, with D unresolved. This CDR3 is built from 14 residues. V lost 6 bases to trimming and J lost 4 bases, with 15 bases between them. The germline CDR1 and CDR2 sequences are MNHEY and SVGAGI. CDR3 nucleotides: TGTGCCAGCAGCCAAGATACCCAGCGCACTGAAGCTTTCTTT. It is translated as CASSQDTQRTEAFF.

The chain uses TRBV7-9 and TRBJ1-1; D is possibly TRBD1 (6 bases). Germline V gene data show CDR1 as SEHNR and CDR2 as FQNEAQ (reference sequence). The CDR3 has 17 residues. Trimming left V 5 bases short and J 1 base short, with 20 bases between. The CDR3 sequence: CASSTGMAGGGNTEAFF. The CDR3 DNA is TGTGCCAGCAGCACTGGGATGGCCGGGGGCGGGAACACTGAAGCTTTCTTT.

This clone was observed a few times. The chain has TRBV27 and TRBJ2-3; the match to TRBD2 covers 8 bases. The trim removed 3 bases at V and 0 bases at J, leaving 11 bases unmatched. Germline lookup yields CDR1 MNHEY and CDR2 SMNVEV (reference sequence). CDR3 length equals 18 residues. In DNA, the CDR3 is TGTGCCAGCAGTTTCCTGTCATATAGCGGGGATAGCACAGATACGCAGTATTTT. Encoded protein: CASSFLSYSGDSTDTQYF.

This chain connects TRBV7-3 to TRBJ2-3; perhaps TRBD2 as D (6 bases). The CDR3 is 16 amino acids. Trimming left V 5 bases short and J 0 bases short, with 15 bases between. Germline CDR1 reads SGHTA; CDR2 reads FQGTGA. The CDR3 here is CASSPVPSASTDTQYF. The CDR3 DNA follows: TGTGCCAGCAGCCCTGTGCCTAGCGCGAGCACAGATACGCAGTATTTT.

The chain couples TRBV30 to TRBJ2-7; D unresolved. The CDR3 sequence is 12 residues long. V shed 3 bases and J shed 4 bases, with 10 bases lying between them. Germline V lookup: CDR1 GTSNPN, CDR2 SVGIG (reference sequence). The DNA for the CDR3 is TGTGCCTGGAGCGACCCAGATTACGAGCAGTACTTC. Translating it yields CAWSDPDYEQYF. Full variable domain (outside the CDR3, taken from reference TRBV30 and TRBJ2-7): SQTIHQWPATLVQPVGSPLSLECTVEGTSNPNLYWYRQAAGRGLQLLFYSVGIGQISSEVPQNLSASRPQDRQFILSSKKLLLSDSGFYLCAWSDPDYEQYFGPGTRLTVT.

The rearrangement links TRBV6-4 to TRBJ1-2; D is ambiguous. Germline V lookup: CDR1 MRHNA, CDR2 SNTAGT. This CDR3 contains 17 residues. Trimming left V 4 bases short and J 4 bases short, with 22 bases between. The CDR3 protein is CASSVPAPHGKTYGYTF. DNA for the CDR3: TGTGCCAGCAGTGTACCGGCCCCACACGGAAAGACCTATGGCTACACCTTC.